This TCR beta chain was captured in a study of shared clonotypes between healthy human individuals. Overall study: Donors consisted of a couple of women and a few men between 18 and 49.

Only in-frame clones appear in the TCRdb table, and some are missing; sequencing was by immunoSEQ multiplex PCR. The repertoire holds hundreds of thousands of clones, just over 75% seen once, with approximately 12% in the top ten. The V and J ends lost 6 bases and 0 bases, in that order; junction bases with no gene match: 5. There are 15 residues in the CDR3. Germline CDR1 and CDR2: SNHLY and FYNNEI. Sequencing was performed on PBMCs. This chain connects TRBV2 to TRBJ2-1; 7 bases are shared with TRBD2. This receptor was obtained from a woman in her thirties or forties in good health. Some clones in this sample may be carry-over from other donors' samples. Written as DNA, the CDR3 is TGTGCCAGCAGCGTACTAGCGAGCTCCTACAATGAGCAGTTCTTC. It is translated as CASSVLASSYNEQFF.